These 5 T cell receptor beta chains originate from one sample sequenced in a study of blood T cell repertoires in COVID-19 (dated by TCRdb to the early 2020s). The library was generated by the immunoSEQ multiplex PCR assay. Imported from immuneACCESS, the table was reduced by TCRdb to in-frame sequences with V and J called. These copies leave out some clones; in studies compared against another copy, an unresolved V gene accounts for under half, and the cause of the remainder is not known. This sample has around 200,000 clones in its table, and about nine tenths of those were observed once. The ten most abundant clones make up 4.5% to 7.5% of the sample. The sample was peripheral blood. These receptors came from an elderly man with acute or convalescent COVID-19.

The rearrangement links TRBV6-5 to TRBJ1-1, with TRBD1 matching over 8 bases. The CDR3 has 13 amino acids. The germline V gene encodes CDR1 MNHEY and CDR2 SVGAGI. V shed 6 bases, J shed 5 bases, and the junction held 5 bases outside the gene matches. In nucleotides, the CDR3 is TGTGCCAGCAGGGAGACAGGGGTTACTGAAGCTTTCTTT. Its translation: CASRETGVTEAFF.

J is TRBJ1-6 and V is TRBV28; D unclear. The CDR3 has 13 amino acids. Trimming removed 10 bases from V and 0 bases from J, with 7 bases in between. CDR1 is MDHEN and CDR2 is SYDVKM in the germline V gene. DNA of the CDR3: TGTGCCACTCTAAGCTCCTATAATTCACCCCTCCACTTT. Translation: CATLSSYNSPLHF. Full variable domain (rest looked up from reference TRBV28 and TRBJ1-6): DVKVTQSSRYLVKRTGEKVFLECVQDMDHENMFWYRQDPGLGLRLIYFSYDVKMKEKGDIPEGYSVSREKKERFSLILESASTNQTSMYLCATLSSYNSPLHFGNGTRLTVT.

V and J are TRBV18 and TRBJ2-7, with 7 bases identical to TRBD1. J lost 2 bases, V lost 4 bases, and 8 bases had no gene match. Germline V CDR1 and CDR2: KGHSH, LQKENI. There are 15 residues in the CDR3. The CDR3 sequence is CASSRPGQLPYEQYF. The CDR3 nucleotides are TGTGCCAGCTCACGACCGGGACAGCTCCCCTACGAGCAGTACTTC.

The chain combines TRBV6-1 with TRBJ2-3, with D uncertain. V lost 1 base and J lost 0, with 8 bases in between. The CDR3 is 15 amino acids. Germline loops: CDR1 MNHNS, CDR2 SASEGT. The CDR3 nucleotides are TGTGCCAGCAGTGAAGGGCAGGTTAGCACAGATACGCAGTATTTT. It encodes CASSEGQVSTDTQYF.

J is TRBJ1-5 and V is TRBV4-1, with TRBD1 identical over 7 bases. CDR3 length: 15 residues. V lost 2 bases to trimming and J lost 5 bases; unmatched junction nucleotides: 6. The germline gives CDR1 MGHRA, CDR2 YSYEKL. The CDR3 region is CASSQSRGGHQPQHF. Written as DNA, the CDR3 is TGCGCCAGCAGCCAATCCCGAGGGGGCCATCAGCCCCAGCATTTT.